Listed below are T cell receptor beta chains from one sample, sequenced in a study of blood T cell repertoires in COVID-19. Clones were sequenced by immunoSEQ multiplex PCR, and TCRdb holds only the in-frame ones, with some missing. The sample gives some 47,000 clones, about 82% of which show up once; 2% to 2.5% is in the top ten. Source material: peripheral blood. The source of these receptors is a woman aged 55-70 years with acute or convalescent COVID-19. The CDR3 runs from the conserved cysteine through the conserved F or W. The order of the fields is V gene, D gene, J gene, clone size, CDR3 DNA, CDR3 protein. A D gene is named only where the DNA matches it firmly. Only some rows state a clone size, as once, few, many or a class for expanded clones.

TRBV10-1	.	TRBJ1-2	.	TGCGCCAGCAGTGAAACAGGAGACTATGGCTACACCTTC	CASSETGDYGYTF
TRBV14	.	TRBJ2-1	.	TGTGCCAGCAGCCAGCTAGCCGGGGTCTCCTACAATGAGCAGTTCTTC	CASSQLAGVSYNEQFF
TRBV10-2	.	TRBJ2-2	.	TGCGCCAGCAGTGAGTTAACCGGTGGAGAGAAGGCCGGGGAGCTGTTTTTT	CASSELTGGEKAGELFF
TRBV11-2	.	TRBJ2-7	.	TGTGCCAGCAGATTTCAGGGCCACTACTACGAGCAGTACTTC	CASRFQGHYYEQYF
TRBV10-3	.	TRBJ2-7	once	TGTGCCATCAGTGAGGTCGGGGCGGGGGCGTCGTACGAGCAGTACTTC	CAISEVGAGASYEQYF
TRBV7-2	.	TRBJ1-6	.	TGTGCCAGCAGCCTGCTGGGGCAGAATAATTCACCCCTCCACTTT	CASSLLGQNNSPLHF
TRBV28	.	TRBJ1-3	few	TGTGCCAGCAGTTTATTGGCCCGAAACACCATATATTTT	CASSLLARNTIYF
TRBV2	TRBD2	TRBJ2-3	.	TGTGCCAGCATCCCGGGACTAGCGGGCACAGATACGCAGTATTTT	CASIPGLAGTDTQYF
TRBV5-4	.	TRBJ2-1	.	TGTGCCAGCAGCTTGCAGGGTGGCAATGAGCAGTTCTTC	CASSLQGGNEQFF
TRBV5-6	.	TRBJ1-6	.	TGTGCCAGCAGACTCTCGGAGGGGGGGGGTGGTTCACCCCTCCACTTT	CASRLSEGGGGSPLHF
TRBV5-4	.	TRBJ2-5	.	TGTGCCAGCAGCTTGGAAGGACTAAAAGAGACCCAGTACTTC	CASSLEGLKETQYF
TRBV2	.	TRBJ1-6	.	TGTGCCACCGCCAACCTCCCGGGATCGAATTCACCCCTCCACTTT	CATANLPGSNSPLHF
TRBV19	TRBD1	TRBJ1-1	.	TGTGCCAGTAGTACAAGACAGGGTTTTAGGAACACTGAAGCTTTCTTT	CASSTRQGFRNTEAFF
TRBV28	.	TRBJ1-2	.	TGTGCCAGCAGTTTGGGCAGCCCTATTGATGGCTACACCTTC	CASSLGSPIDGYTF
TRBV6-5	.	TRBJ1-4	.	TGTGCCAGCAGCCCCTCGGGGGGTCCTAATGAAAAACTGTTTTTT	CASSPSGGPNEKLFF
TRBV5-1	.	TRBJ1-4	.	TGCGCCAGCAGGCAGGCAGAAAATGAAAAACTGTTTTTT	CASRQAENEKLFF
TRBV9	TRBD2	TRBJ2-3	once	TGTGCCAGCAGCGACCCTAGCGGAATAGATACGCAGTATTTT	CASSDPSGIDTQYF
TRBV29-1	TRBD1	TRBJ2-1	.	TGCAGCGTTGAACGCGGACAGGGGCGTGGAAATGAGCAGTTCTTC	CSVERGQGRGNEQFF
TRBV13	TRBD2	TRBJ2-5	.	TGTGCCAGCAGCGGAACTAGCGGGGGGGAGGTAGAGACCCAGTACTTC	CASSGTSGGEVETQYF
TRBV28	TRBD2	TRBJ2-5	.	TGTGCCAGCCGCTCTAGCGGGGGGGCCCAAGAGACCCAGTACTTC	CASRSSGGAQETQYF
TRBV19	.	TRBJ1-3	.	TGTGCCAGTAGTCCCAGGGGCTCTGGAAACACCATATATTTT	CASSPRGSGNTIYF
TRBV5-6	TRBD1	TRBJ1-1	.	TGTGCCAGCAGCTCAAAAGAGGGTCGAGTAGGGGGCGCTTTCTTT	CASSSKEGRVGGAFF
TRBV5-4	TRBD1	TRBJ1-2	.	TGTGCCAGCAGCTTGGAACCGCAGGGGGCGCAGGGCTACACCTTC	CASSLEPQGAQGYTF
TRBV9	.	TRBJ1-2	.	TGTGCCAGCAGCGAGTTGGGGGCATCAGGATTTGGCTATGGCTACACCTTC	CASSELGASGFGYGYTF